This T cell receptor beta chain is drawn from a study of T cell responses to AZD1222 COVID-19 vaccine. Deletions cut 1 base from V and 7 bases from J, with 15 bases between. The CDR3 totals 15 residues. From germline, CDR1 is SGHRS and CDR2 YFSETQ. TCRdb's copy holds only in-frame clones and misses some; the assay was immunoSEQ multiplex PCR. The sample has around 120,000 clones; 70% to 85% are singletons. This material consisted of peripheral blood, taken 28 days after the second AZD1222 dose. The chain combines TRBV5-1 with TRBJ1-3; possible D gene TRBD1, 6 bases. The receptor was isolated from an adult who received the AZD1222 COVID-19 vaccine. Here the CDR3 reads CASSLIAGASNTIYF. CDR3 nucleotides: TGCGCCAGCAGCTTGATCGCGGGGGCTAGTAACACCATATATTTT. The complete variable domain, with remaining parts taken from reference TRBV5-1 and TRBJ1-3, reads KAGVTQTPRYLIKTRGQQVTLSCSPISGHRSVSWYQQTPGQGLQFLFEYFSETQRNKGNFPGRFSGRQFSNSRSEMNVSTLELGDSALYLCASSLIAGASNTIYFGEGSWLTVV.